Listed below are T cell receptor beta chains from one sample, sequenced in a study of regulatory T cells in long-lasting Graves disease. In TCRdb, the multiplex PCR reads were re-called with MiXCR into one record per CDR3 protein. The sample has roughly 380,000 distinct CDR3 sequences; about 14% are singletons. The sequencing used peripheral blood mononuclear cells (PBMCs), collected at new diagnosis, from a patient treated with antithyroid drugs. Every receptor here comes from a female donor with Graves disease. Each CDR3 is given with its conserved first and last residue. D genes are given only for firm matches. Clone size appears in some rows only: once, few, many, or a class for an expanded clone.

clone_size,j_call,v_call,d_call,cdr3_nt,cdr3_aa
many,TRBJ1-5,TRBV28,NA,TGTGCCAGCAGTTTATTTTTCCTTTATCAGCCCCAGCATTTT,CASSLFFLYQPQHF
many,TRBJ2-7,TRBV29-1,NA,TGCAGCGTCCTAAGACCGTGGATTGGGGGCATTTACTACGAGCAGTACTTC,CSVLRPWIGGIYYEQYF
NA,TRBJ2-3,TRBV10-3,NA,TGTGCCATGGCAGCACAGGGTTTTACAGATACGCAGTATTTT,CAMAAQGFTDTQYF
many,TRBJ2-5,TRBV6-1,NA,TGTGCCAGCAGTCGGTCGTGGGCCCGGGAGACCCAGTACTTC,CASSRSWARETQYF
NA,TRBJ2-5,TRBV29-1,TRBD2,TGCAGCGTTGATGGGGTGGGGCTAGCGGGAGTGCTCGACGAGACCCAGTACTTC,CSVDGVGLAGVLDETQYF
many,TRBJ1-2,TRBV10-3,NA,TGTGCCATCCTTACACAGGGAGGGAGCTATGGCTACACCTTC,CAILTQGGSYGYTF
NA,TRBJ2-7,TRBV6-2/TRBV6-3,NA,TGTGCCAGCAGTTACTCCCGGGGTCCCGAAAGCTCCTACGAGCAGTACTTC,CASSYSRGPESSYEQYF
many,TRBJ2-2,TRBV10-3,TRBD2,TGTGCCATCAGTACCGGACTAGCGGGGGTTAACACCGGGGAGCTGTTTTTT,CAISTGLAGVNTGELFF
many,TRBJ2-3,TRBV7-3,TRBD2,TGTGCCAGCAGCCCGACTCAGGCGGGGGTAGATACGCAGTATTTT,CASSPTQAGVDTQYF
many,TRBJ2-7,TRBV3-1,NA,TGTGCCAGCAGCCGAAGTCGCGGGCTCAGCTCCTACGAGCAGTACTTC,CASSRSRGLSSYEQYF
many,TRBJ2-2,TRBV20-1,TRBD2,TGCAGTGCCAGGACTAGCTTGGCCACCGGGGAGCTGTTTTTT,CSARTSLATGELFF
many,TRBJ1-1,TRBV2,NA,TGTGCCAGCAGTGATAGGAGTGCCCGGGAGGAAGCTTTCTTT,CASSDRSAREEAFF
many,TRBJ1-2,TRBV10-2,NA,TGCGCCAGCAGTGGAGGCGGCAGAGCTAACTATGGCTACACCTTC,CASSGGGRANYGYTF
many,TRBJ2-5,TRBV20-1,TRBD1,TGCAGTGCGGGCCACAGGGGAAGGGAAGAGACCCAGTACTTC,CSAGHRGREETQYF
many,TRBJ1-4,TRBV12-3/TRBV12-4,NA,TGTGCCAGCAGGCCGGGGGCAACTAATGAAAAACTGTTTTTT,CASRPGATNEKLFF
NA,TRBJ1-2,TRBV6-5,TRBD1,TGTGCCAGCAGTTACTCCGCCCGGGACAGGGATCTCTATGGCTACACCTTC,CASSYSARDRDLYGYTF
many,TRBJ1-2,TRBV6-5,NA,TGTGCCAGCAGTTACTCGAGAACAGGGAACTATGGCTACACCTTC,CASSYSRTGNYGYTF
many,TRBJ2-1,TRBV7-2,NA,TGTGCCAGCAGCTTAGTAGGGGACCCCTACAATGAGCAGTTCTTC,CASSLVGDPYNEQFF
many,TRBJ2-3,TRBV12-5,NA,TGTGCTAGTGCAGCGAGTTGGGCAGATACGCAGTATTTT,CASAASWADTQYF
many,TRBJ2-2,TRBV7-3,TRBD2,TGTGCCAGCAGTCAGACTAGCGTTTACACCGGGGAGCTGTTTTTT,CASSQTSVYTGELFF
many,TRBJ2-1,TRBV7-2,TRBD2,TGTGCCAGCAGCTTAGTTGGACTAGCGGGAGGGCCCCACAATGAGCAGTTCTTC,CASSLVGLAGGPHNEQFF
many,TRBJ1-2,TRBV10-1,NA,TGCGCCAGCAGTGAGCCGGCTGTGACAGCCATGCGGATCTATGGCTACACCTTC,CASSEPAVTAMRIYGYTF
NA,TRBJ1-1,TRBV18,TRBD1,TGTGCCAGCTCACGATACCGGGACAGGTACGAAGCTTTCTTT,CASSRYRDRYEAFF
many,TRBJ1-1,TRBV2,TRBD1,TGTGCCAGCAGGCGAACAGGGGGCTGGAGCACTGAAGCTTTCTTT,CASRRTGGWSTEAFF
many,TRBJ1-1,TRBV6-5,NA,TGTGCCAGCAGTTACCGGAGTTACACTGAAGCTTTCTTT,CASSYRSYTEAFF
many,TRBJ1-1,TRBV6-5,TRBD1,TGTGCCAGCAGTTTCTCCGACAGGGATGACACTGAAGCTTTCTTT,CASSFSDRDDTEAFF
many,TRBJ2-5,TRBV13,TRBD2,TGTGCCAGCAGCTTTGATCGGGGGGATTACGAGACCCAGTACTTC,CASSFDRGDYETQYF
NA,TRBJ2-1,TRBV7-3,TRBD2,TGTGCCGGCAGCTTAAGAGGCGGGACTAGCGACAATGAGCAGTTCTTC,CAGSLRGGTSDNEQFF
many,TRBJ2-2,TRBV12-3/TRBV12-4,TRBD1,TGTGCCAGCAGTTTAGGGACAGGCTCCACCGGGGAGCTGTTTTTT,CASSLGTGSTGELFF